These 2 T cell receptor beta chains were sequenced from one sample in a study of shared clonotypes between healthy human individuals. Produced via immunoSEQ multiplex PCR; TCRdb's table is partial and in-frame only. The sample lists roughly 1 million clones; more than 65% were seen once. What was sequenced was memory CD4+ T cells sorted from blood. Specified subset: CD45RA-negative fraction. These TCRs come from a young man in good health.

This clone was observed once. CDR3 protein: CASRDRDTNTGELFF. CDR3 nucleotide sequence: TGTGCCAGCAGAGACAGGGACACGAACACCGGGGAGCTGTTTTTT. The chain links TRBV6-6 to TRBJ2-2; 7 nucleotides agree with TRBD1. CDR1 is MNHNY, CDR2 SVGAGI, per germline (reference sequence). Trimming removed 6 bases from V and 0 bases from J; junction bases left unmatched: 4. This CDR3 comprises 15 residues.

J is TRBJ1-2 and V is TRBV18, with D hard to call. This CDR3 contains 13 residues. Germline V gene data show CDR1 as KGHSH and CDR2 as LQKENI. With 3 bases removed from V and 6 bases from J, the gap between germline ends came to 11 bases. CDR3 region: CASSPTVKDGYTF. For the CDR3, the DNA is TGTGCCAGCTCACCTACCGTCAAGGATGGCTACACCTTC.